This T cell receptor beta chain emerged from a study of shared clonotypes between healthy human individuals. Notes on the study in general: Naive subsets tended to show greater estimated richness than memory subsets.

A CD45RA-negative memory subset and a CD45RA+ naive subset were separated from the CD4+ cells. Authors' processing steps: ImmunoSEQ supplied junction-only sequences lacking quality scores, so filtering was different. The method was immunoSEQ multiplex PCR; TCRdb's version includes in-frame clones alone and lacks a portion of them. V, J and clone size are those of that table, while D and trimming were read from the DNA. The repertoire has about 640,000 clones, more than 70% of them found once; the top ten carry under 2%. Losses at the gene ends were 3 bases for V and 5 bases for J; bases not matched to a gene: 6. The CDR3 runs 16 residues. The germline gives CDR1 KGHSH, CDR2 LQKENI. On this clone itself: Its antigen is unidentified.

J is TRBJ2-1 and V is TRBV18, with 11 bases matching TRBD2. The sequenced material came from memory CD4+ T cells sorted from blood. Subset reported: CD45RA-negative fraction. This clonotype was obtained from a woman aged 30 to 39 in good health. The CDR3 DNA reads as TGTGCCAGCTCACCGAATTTAGCGGGGGGGGACAATGAGCAGTTCTTC. It encodes CASSPNLAGGDNEQFF.